A selection of T cell receptor beta chains follows, all from one sample in a study of shared T cell receptors in the human thymus. Here immunoSEQ multiplex PCR was the method, and the copy in TCRdb shows in-frame clones only, minus some. The sample yields hundreds of thousands of clones, roughly 90% seen once. These records were also assigned to another study, of human thymus T cells.

The sample comprised thymocytes. All receptors derive from a boy under two years old with a congenital heart defect. CDR3s include the opening cysteine and the closing phenylalanine or tryptophan. The D gene is left open where the match is weak. The size field is filled for only some rows; it gives once, few, many or a size class.

>TRBV4-3|.|.|TRBJ2-5
CASSQGSPGVETQYF
TGCGCCAGCAGCCAAGGGTCTCCGGGGGTAGAGACCCAGTACTTC
>TRBV30|TRBD2|.|TRBJ2-3
CAWKHHIAGGSDTQYF
TGTGCCTGGAAACACCACATAGCGGGAGGCTCAGATACGCAGTATTTT
>TRBV6-5|TRBD1|.|TRBJ1-1
CASSYSRYRGGIEAFF
TGTGCCAGCAGTTACTCGAGATACAGGGGGGGAATTGAAGCTTTCTTT
>TRBV4-3|.|.|TRBJ2-3
CASSQDGRGVTDTQYF
TGCGCCAGCAGCCAAGATGGCAGGGGGGTCACAGATACGCAGTATTTT
>TRBV30|TRBD2|once|TRBJ2-2
CAWSPTSGSHPRGTGELFF
TGTGCCTGGAGTCCGACTAGCGGGAGTCATCCCCGAGGCACCGGGGAGCTGTTTTTT
>TRBV6-4|TRBD2|.|TRBJ2-1
CASSRLAGGIHEQFF
TGTGCCAGCAGTCGACTAGCGGGAGGGATCCATGAGCAGTTCTTC
>TRBV7-8|.|.|TRBJ1-2
CASSLWTVEYGYTF
TGTGCCAGCAGCCTCTGGACAGTAGAGTATGGCTACACCTTC
>TRBV10-2|TRBD2|.|TRBJ2-3
CASVRFPHGRTQTDTQYF
TGCGCCAGCGTACGGTTCCCCCACGGGAGGACCCAGACAGATACGCAGTATTTT
>TRBV18|.|.|TRBJ1-2
CASSPTGKGGYTF
TGTGCCAGCTCACCAACAGGGAAAGGGGGCTACACCTTC
>TRBV19|TRBD2|once|TRBJ2-1
CASSRTSGAWNEQFF
TGTGCCAGTAGCCGGACTAGCGGGGCCTGGAATGAGCAGTTCTTC
>TRBV10-3|TRBD2|.|TRBJ2-1
CAITSDGLAERNNEQFF
TGTGCCATCACCTCTGATGGACTAGCGGAGCGCAACAATGAGCAGTTCTTC
>TRBV7-2|.|once|TRBJ1-1
CASSPVNRNTEAFF
TGTGCCAGCAGCCCCGTCAACAGAAACACTGAAGCTTTCTTT
>TRBV7-2|.|.|TRBJ1-2
CASSFTGIDYGYTF
TGTGCCAGCAGCTTTACAGGGATTGACTATGGCTACACCTTC
>TRBV19|.|.|TRBJ2-1
CASKRSGFNEQFF
TGTGCCAGTAAGAGGTCTGGGTTCAATGAGCAGTTCTTC
>TRBV7-2|.|.|TRBJ2-3
CASSLEGAGTDTQYF
TGTGCCAGCAGCTTGGAGGGAGCGGGCACAGATACGCAGTATTTT
>TRBV4-2|.|.|TRBJ2-7
CASSQDQAGSSYEQYF
TGTGCCAGCAGCCAAGATCAGGCGGGCTCCTCCTACGAGCAGTACTTC
>TRBV15|TRBD2|.|TRBJ2-7
CATSRTVGTSGRDDEQYF
TGTGCCACCAGCAGGACTGTGGGGACTAGCGGGAGGGACGACGAGCAGTACTTC
>TRBV19|TRBD1|few|TRBJ2-7
CASSPRTGVAEQYF
TGTGCCAGTAGCCCGAGGACAGGGGTGGCCGAGCAGTACTTC
>TRBV5-4|TRBD2|few|TRBJ2-7
CASSRGTSGSFNEQYF
TGTGCCAGCAGCCGAGGGACTAGCGGGAGTTTCAACGAGCAGTACTTC
>TRBV10-3|.|.|TRBJ2-2
CAIRPGVSNTGELFF
TGTGCCATCAGGCCAGGGGTCTCGAACACCGGGGAGCTGTTTTTT
>TRBV11-3|TRBD2|.|TRBJ2-2
CASGRLAGHGNTGELFF
TGTGCCAGCGGAAGACTAGCGGGACACGGGAACACCGGGGAGCTGTTTTTT
>TRBV7-2|.|.|TRBJ2-5
CASTPGSGVLQETQYF
TGTGCCAGCACCCCGGGTAGCGGTGTATTACAAGAGACCCAGTACTTC
>TRBV15|TRBD1|.|TRBJ1-4
CATSRLQGENNEKLFF
TGTGCCACCAGCAGACTCCAGGGGGAGAATAATGAAAAACTGTTTTTT
>TRBV7-9|.|.|TRBJ1-2
CASSFLGGYGYTF
TGTGCCAGCAGCTTTTTGGGGGGCTATGGCTACACCTTC
>TRBV7-9|.|few|TRBJ2-7
CASSLGIPPGPAYEQYF
TGTGCCAGCAGCTTGGGCATCCCCCCTGGGCCCGCCTACGAGCAGTACTTC
>TRBV19|TRBD1|.|TRBJ1-4
CASSIGRQGAYVWEKLFF
TGTGCCAGTAGTATAGGCAGGCAGGGGGCGTATGTGTGGGAAAAACTGTTTTTT
>TRBV5-4|TRBD1|.|TRBJ1-1
CASSSGGTGLPTEAFF
TGTGCCAGCAGCTCGGGCGGGACAGGGCTTCCCACTGAAGCTTTCTTT
>TRBV9|.|.|TRBJ2-1
CASSETGPSGVQFF
TGTGCCAGCAGCGAGACGGGTCCTTCTGGTGTGCAGTTCTTC
>TRBV10-3|.|.|TRBJ2-2
CAISGQGNTGELFF
TGTGCCATCAGTGGCCAGGGGAACACCGGGGAGCTGTTTTTT
>TRBV25-1|.|.|TRBJ2-2
CASADYPAGELFF
TGTGCCAGTGCAGACTACCCAGCCGGGGAGCTGTTTTTT
>TRBV2|TRBD2|.|TRBJ2-1
CASTRTSASSYNEQFF
TGTGCCAGCACTAGGACTAGCGCTAGCTCCTACAATGAGCAGTTCTTC
>TRBV7-8|.|.|TRBJ2-5
CASNQRSGPDGTQYF
TGTGCCAGCAACCAGCGGAGCGGCCCGGATGGGACCCAGTACTTC
>TRBV18|.|.|TRBJ2-3
CASSQGGTQYF
TGTGCCAGCTCACAGGGAGGTACGCAGTATTTT
>TRBV18|.|.|TRBJ2-5
CASSRQETQYF
TGTGCCAGCTCCCGCCAAGAGACCCAGTACTTC
>TRBV7-2|TRBD2|.|TRBJ2-5
CASNPGKREGQETQYF
TGTGCCAGCAACCCAGGGAAGCGGGAGGGCCAAGAGACCCAGTACTTC